What follows describes a single T cell receptor beta chain. The sample comes from a study of blood T cell repertoires in COVID-19. Using immunoSEQ multiplex PCR, the repertoire was profiled, and TCRdb retains in-frame clones only, with some absent. This sample has about 170,000 clones, with approximately 86% found just once. The V and J ends lost 5 bases and 0 bases respectively, with 5 bases between them. Germline CDR1 and CDR2: MNHEY and SVGEGT. This CDR3 spans 13 amino acids. The chain is built from TRBV6-2 or TRBV6-3 and TRBJ1-5, with no clear D. This TCR was recovered from a man aged 70-80 years with acute or convalescent COVID-19. Sequencing was done on a sample of peripheral blood. The CDR3 protein is CASSRDSNQPQHF. The CDR3 nucleotides are TGTGCCAGCAGTCGGGATAGCAATCAGCCCCAGCATTTT.